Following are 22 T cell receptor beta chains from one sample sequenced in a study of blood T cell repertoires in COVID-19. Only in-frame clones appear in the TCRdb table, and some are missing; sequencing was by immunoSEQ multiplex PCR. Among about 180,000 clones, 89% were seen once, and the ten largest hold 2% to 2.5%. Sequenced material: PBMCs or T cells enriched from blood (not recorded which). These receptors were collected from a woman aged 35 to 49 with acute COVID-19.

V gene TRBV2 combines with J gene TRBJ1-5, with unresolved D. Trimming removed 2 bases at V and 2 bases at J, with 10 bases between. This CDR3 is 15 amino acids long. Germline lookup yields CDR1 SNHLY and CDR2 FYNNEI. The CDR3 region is CASSERQEGNQPQHF. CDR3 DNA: TGTGCCAGCAGTGAAAGGCAGGAGGGCAATCAGCCCCAGCATTTT.

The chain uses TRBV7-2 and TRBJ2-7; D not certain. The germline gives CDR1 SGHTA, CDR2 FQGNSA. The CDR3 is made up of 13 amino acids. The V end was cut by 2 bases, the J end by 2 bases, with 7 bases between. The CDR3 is CASSLSPTYEQYF. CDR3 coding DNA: TGTGCCAGCAGCTTATCCCCTACCTACGAGCAGTACTTC.

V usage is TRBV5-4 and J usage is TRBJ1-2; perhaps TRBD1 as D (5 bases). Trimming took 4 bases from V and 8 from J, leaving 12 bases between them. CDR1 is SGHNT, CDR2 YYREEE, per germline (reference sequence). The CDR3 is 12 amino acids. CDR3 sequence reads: CASSLSTVGYTF. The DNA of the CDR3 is TGTGCCAGCAGCCTTTCGACAGTCGGCTACACCTTC.

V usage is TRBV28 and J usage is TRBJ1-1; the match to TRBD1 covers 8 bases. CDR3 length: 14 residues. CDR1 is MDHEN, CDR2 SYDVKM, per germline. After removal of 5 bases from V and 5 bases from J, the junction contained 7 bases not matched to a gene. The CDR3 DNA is TGTGCCAGCAGTGAACGACAGGGGTTTACTGAAGCTTTCTTT. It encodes CASSERQGFTEAFF.

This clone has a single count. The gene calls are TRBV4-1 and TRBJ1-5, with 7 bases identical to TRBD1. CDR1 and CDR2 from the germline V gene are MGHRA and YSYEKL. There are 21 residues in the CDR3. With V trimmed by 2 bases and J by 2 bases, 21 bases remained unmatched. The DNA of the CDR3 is TGCGCCAGCAGCCAAAAAATTCTCTCGGTCAGGGGGGTCGGTGGCAATCAGCCCCAGCATTTT. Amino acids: CASSQKILSVRGVGGNQPQHF.

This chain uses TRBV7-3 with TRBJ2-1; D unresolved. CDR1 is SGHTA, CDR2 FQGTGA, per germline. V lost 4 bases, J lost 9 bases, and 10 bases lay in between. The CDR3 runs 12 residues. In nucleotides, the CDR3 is TGTGCCAGCAGCTCGGTGGGCAGTGAGCAGTTCTTC. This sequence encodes CASSSVGSEQFF.

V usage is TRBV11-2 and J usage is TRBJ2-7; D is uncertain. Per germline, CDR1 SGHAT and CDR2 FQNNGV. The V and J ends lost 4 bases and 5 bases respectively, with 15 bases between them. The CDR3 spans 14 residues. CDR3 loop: CASSSQLGLHEQYF. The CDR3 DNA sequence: TGTGCCAGCAGCTCCCAACTGGGCCTCCACGAGCAGTACTTC.

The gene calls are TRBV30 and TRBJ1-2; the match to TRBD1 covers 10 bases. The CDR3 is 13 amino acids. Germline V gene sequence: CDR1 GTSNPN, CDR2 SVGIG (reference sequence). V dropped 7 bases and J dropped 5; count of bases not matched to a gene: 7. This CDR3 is CALRQGAWYGYTF. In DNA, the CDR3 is TGTGCCTTGCGACAGGGGGCGTGGTATGGCTACACCTTC. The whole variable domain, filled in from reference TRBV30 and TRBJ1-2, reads SQTIHQWPATLVQPVGSPLSLECTVEGTSNPNLYWYRQAAGRGLQLLFYSVGIGQISSEVPQNLSASRPQDRQFILSSKKLLLSDSGFYLCALRQGAWYGYTFGSGTRLTVV.

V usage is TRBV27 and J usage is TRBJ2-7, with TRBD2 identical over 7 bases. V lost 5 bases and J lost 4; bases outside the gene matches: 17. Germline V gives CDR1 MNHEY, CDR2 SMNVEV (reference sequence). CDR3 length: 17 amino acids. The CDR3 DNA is TGTGCCAGCAGTCCCTACCCCCCGCTAGCGGATGTGTACGAGCAGTACTTC. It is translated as CASSPYPPLADVYEQYF.

The CDR3 loop reads CASSPGTGGSPLHF. For the CDR3, the DNA is TGTGCCAGCAGCCCGGGGACAGGGGGATCACCCCTCCACTTT. The V call is TRBV3-1 (or the pseudogene TRBV3-2), the J call TRBJ1-6; 11 nucleotides line up with TRBD1. This CDR3 spans 14 amino acids. Losses at the gene ends were 4 bases for V and 10 bases for J; bases not matched to a gene: 3. The germline V gene encodes CDR1 LGHDT and CDR2 YNNKEL (reference sequence).

The CDR3 loop is CASSQTDIFEQYF. As DNA, the CDR3 is TGTGCCAGCAGCCAAACCGACATTTTCGAGCAGTACTTC. The rearrangement joins TRBV7-9 to TRBJ2-7; D is unclear. The CDR3 consists of 13 residues. Trimming cost V 5 bases and J 6 bases, with 14 bases left between them. In germline, CDR1 is SEHNR, CDR2 FQNEAQ (reference sequence). Drawing the rest from reference TRBV7-9 and TRBJ2-7, the complete variable domain is DTGVSQNPRHKITKRGQNVTFRCDPISEHNRLYWYRQTLGQGPEFLTYFQNEAQLEKSRLLSDRFSAERPKGSFSTLEIQRTEQGDSAMYLCASSQTDIFEQYFGPGTRLTVT.

DNA of the CDR3: TGTGCCAGTTCTCGGGGCAATGAGCAGTTCTTC. This codes for CASSRGNEQFF. The J gene is TRBJ2-1, the V gene TRBV6-5; tentative D call: TRBD2 (5 bases). V was shortened by 9 bases and J by 6 bases, with 9 bases between the two germline ends. The V gene's germline CDR1 is MNHEY and CDR2 SVGAGI. The CDR3 sequence is 11 residues long.

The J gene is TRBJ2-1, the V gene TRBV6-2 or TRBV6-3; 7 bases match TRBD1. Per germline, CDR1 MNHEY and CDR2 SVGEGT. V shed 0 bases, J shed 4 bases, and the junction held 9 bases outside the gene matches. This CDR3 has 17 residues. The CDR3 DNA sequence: TGTGCCAGCAGTTACTCAAAGACAGGGAAACATTACAATGAGCAGTTCTTC. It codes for CASSYSKTGKHYNEQFF.

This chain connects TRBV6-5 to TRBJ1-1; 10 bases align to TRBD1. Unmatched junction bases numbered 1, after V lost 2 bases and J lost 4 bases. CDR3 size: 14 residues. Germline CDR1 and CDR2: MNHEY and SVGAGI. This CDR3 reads CASSYGTGVTEAFF. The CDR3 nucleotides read TGTGCCAGCAGTTACGGGACAGGGGTCACTGAAGCTTTCTTT.

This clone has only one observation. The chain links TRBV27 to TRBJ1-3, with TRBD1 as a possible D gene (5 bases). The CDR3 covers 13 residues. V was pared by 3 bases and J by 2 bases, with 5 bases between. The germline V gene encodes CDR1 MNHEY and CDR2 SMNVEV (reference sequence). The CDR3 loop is CASSFRAGNTIYF. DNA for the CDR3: TGTGCCAGCAGTTTCAGGGCTGGAAACACCATATATTTT.

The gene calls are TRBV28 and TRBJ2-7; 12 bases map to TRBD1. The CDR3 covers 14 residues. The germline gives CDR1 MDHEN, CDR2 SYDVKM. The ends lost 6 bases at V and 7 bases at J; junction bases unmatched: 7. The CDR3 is CASRPGQGAREQYF. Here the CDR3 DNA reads TGTGCCAGCAGGCCGGGACAGGGGGCGCGAGAGCAGTACTTC.

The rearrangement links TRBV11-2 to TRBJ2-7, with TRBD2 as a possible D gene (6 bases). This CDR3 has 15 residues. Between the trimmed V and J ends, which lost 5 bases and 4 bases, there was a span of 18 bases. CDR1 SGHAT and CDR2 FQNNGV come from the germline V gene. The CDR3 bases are TGTGCCAGCAGCATCGGGGACTTGGTGGGGTACGAGCAGTACTTC. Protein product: CASSIGDLVGYEQYF.

CDR3 amino acids: CASTGNMNTIYF. CDR3 bases: TGTGCCAGCACCGGGAACATGAACACCATATATTTT. This sequence joins TRBV12-3 or TRBV12-4 and TRBJ1-3, with D unresolved. V shed 7 bases and J shed 7 bases, with 11 bases lying between them. The length of the CDR3 is 12 residues.

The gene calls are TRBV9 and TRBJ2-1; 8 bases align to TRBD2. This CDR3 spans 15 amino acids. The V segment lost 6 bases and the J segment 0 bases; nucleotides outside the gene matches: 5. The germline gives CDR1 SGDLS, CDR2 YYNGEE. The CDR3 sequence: CASTTGGSSYNEQFF. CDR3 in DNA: TGTGCCAGCACCACGGGGGGGAGCTCCTACAATGAGCAGTTCTTC.

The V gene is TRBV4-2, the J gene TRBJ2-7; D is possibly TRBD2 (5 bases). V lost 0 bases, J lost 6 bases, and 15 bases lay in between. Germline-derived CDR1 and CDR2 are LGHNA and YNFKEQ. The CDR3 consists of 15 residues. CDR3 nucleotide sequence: TGTGCCAGCAGCCAAGAGCGTACTAGTCCAACCGAGCAGTACTTC. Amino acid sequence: CASSQERTSPTEQYF.

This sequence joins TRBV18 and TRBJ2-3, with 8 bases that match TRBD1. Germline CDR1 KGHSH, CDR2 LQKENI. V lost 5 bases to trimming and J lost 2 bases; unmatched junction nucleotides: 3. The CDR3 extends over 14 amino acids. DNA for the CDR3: TGTGCCAGCTCAGCGGGACAGGCCACAGATACGCAGTATTTT. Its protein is CASSAGQATDTQYF.

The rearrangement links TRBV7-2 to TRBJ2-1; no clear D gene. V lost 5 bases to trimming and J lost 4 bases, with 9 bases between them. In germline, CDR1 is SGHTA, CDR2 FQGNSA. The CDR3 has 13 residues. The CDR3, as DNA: TGTGCCAGCAGCACCCGGTCGTACAATGAGCAGTTCTTC. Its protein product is CASSTRSYNEQFF. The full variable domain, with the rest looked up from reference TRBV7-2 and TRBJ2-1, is GAGVSQSPSNKVTEKGKDVELRCDPISGHTALYWYRQSLGQGLEFLIYFQGNSAPDKSGLPSDRFSAERTGGSVSTLTIQRTQQEDSAVYLCASSTRSYNEQFFGPGTRLTVL.